This entry lists 21 T cell receptor beta chains sequenced from one sample in a study of T-cell reconstitution after alpha-beta-depleted transplantation in children. The TCRbeta library incorporated unique molecular identifiers. TCRdb ran MiXCR on the PCR reads and lists one entry per CDR3 protein. The sample records 300,000 to 400,000 distinct CDR3 sequences, 15% to 20% being singletons. The sample was PBMCs, mostly from graft donor cells, taken 360 days after TCRalphabeta/CD19-depleted stem cell transplant. The receptors come from a male patient between 2 and 15 years old who had a stem cell transplant for acute lymphoblastic leukemia, so the T cells may come from the graft donor.

This clonotype was seen a few times. V is TRBV4-3 and J is TRBJ2-6, with TRBD1 as a possible D gene (5 bases). The CDR3 spans 16 residues. Germline CDR1 reads LGHNA; CDR2 reads YSLEER. The V end lost 5 bases, the J end lost 0 bases, and 11 bases lay between the germline ends. The CDR3 nucleotides are TGCGCCAGCAGCGTTCAGGGCCACTCTGGGGCCAACGTCCTGACTTTC. Its protein product is CASSVQGHSGANVLTF.

This clonotype was counted a few times. J is TRBJ2-1 and V is TRBV9; D not certain. The CDR3 covers 13 residues. CDR1 is SGDLS, CDR2 YYNGEE, per germline. Trimming stripped 1 base from V and 5 bases from J, with 7 bases between. The CDR3 DNA is TGTGCCAGCAGCGTACTTCGGGACAATGAGCAGTTCTTC. Encoded protein: CASSVLRDNEQFF.

This clonotype was seen repeatedly, ten times or more. V usage is TRBV20-1 and J usage is TRBJ2-7; tentative D call: TRBD2 (6 bases). V gave up 5 bases and J gave up 6 bases, with 14 bases separating them. This CDR3 contains 12 residues. CDR1 is DFQATT and CDR2 is SNEGSKA in the germline V gene (reference sequence). Here the CDR3 DNA reads TGCAGTGCTCGAGGTCGGGGGACCGAGCAGTACTTC. It codes for CSARGRGTEQYF.

The rearrangement joins TRBV2 to TRBJ2-5; possibly TRBD1 for D (5 bases). V was clipped by 5 bases and J by 2 bases, with 12 bases between them. In germline, CDR1 is SNHLY, CDR2 FYNNEI. There are 14 residues in the CDR3. The CDR3 here is CASSRGMKQETQYF. The CDR3 nucleotides read TGTGCCAGCAGTAGGGGTATGAAACAAGAGACCCAGTACTTC.

This clonotype has just a few counts. The chain has TRBV5-1 and TRBJ2-5, with D possibly matching TRBD2 (7 bases). The V end lost 2 bases, the J end lost 1 base, and 12 bases lay between the germline ends. CDR1 and CDR2 from the germline V gene are SGHRS and YFSETQ. This CDR3 has 15 amino acids. CDR3 protein: CASSFTGGRQETQYF. DNA of the CDR3: TGCGCCAGCAGCTTTACGGGGGGCCGCCAAGAGACCCAGTACTTC.

The genes are TRBV7-2 and TRBJ2-3; 9 positions match TRBD1. From germline, CDR1 is SGHTA and CDR2 FQGNSA. The junction had 9 bases not matched to a gene; V was cut back by 3 bases and J by 5 bases. This CDR3 spans 16 amino acids. CDR3 sequence: CASSFPGQGWGDTQYF. In DNA form, the CDR3 reads TGTGCCAGCAGCTTTCCGGGACAGGGTTGGGGAGATACGCAGTATTTT.

The chain carries TRBV4-3 and TRBJ2-5, with TRBD2 as a possible D gene (5 bases). Germline-derived CDR1 and CDR2 are LGHNA and YSLEER. V was trimmed by 1 base and J by 0 bases, leaving 12 bases between them. The CDR3 length is 16 residues. The CDR3, as DNA: TGCGCCAGCAGCCAAGTGGGAGCGCGGTACCAAGAGACCCAGTACTTC. Translated: CASSQVGARYQETQYF.

V is TRBV12-3 or TRBV12-4 and J is TRBJ1-2; D ambiguous. V was shortened by 7 bases and J by 0 bases, with 15 bases between the two germline ends. This CDR3 comprises 15 residues. CDR3 DNA: TGTGCCAGCACCCCCTCCCGATGGGCTAACTATGGCTACACCTTC. It yields the protein CASTPSRWANYGYTF.

This clonotype has only a few counts. This sequence joins TRBV29-1 and TRBJ2-4; 7 bases line up with TRBD1. V gave up 4 bases and J gave up 6 bases; unmatched junction bases: 6. Germline lookup yields CDR1 SQVTM and CDR2 ANQGSEA. CDR3 length: 13 amino acids. The CDR3 nucleotides read TGCAGCGTTGGACGGGACAGCCTAAACATTCAGTACTTC. Amino acid sequence: CSVGRDSLNIQYF.

This clonotype was seen a few times. The CDR3 DNA sequence: TGTGCCAGCACCATCGGGGGAGCTGAGCAGTACTTC. Amino acids: CASTIGGAEQYF. The chain couples TRBV12-3 or TRBV12-4 to TRBJ2-7, with a possible D match to TRBD2 (6 bases). V lost 7 bases, J lost 7 bases, and 14 bases lay in between. This CDR3 has 12 residues.

Many counts were recorded for this clonotype. The chain couples TRBV12-3 or TRBV12-4 to TRBJ1-5; D uncertain. The V end lost 3 bases, the J end lost 4 bases, and 10 bases lay between the germline ends. The CDR3 extends over 14 amino acids. The CDR3 coding sequence is TGTGCCAGCAGTTTTACCGGAGGAAATCAGCCCCAGCATTTT. This encodes CASSFTGGNQPQHF.

This clonotype was detected only a few times. V and J are TRBV12-3 or TRBV12-4 and TRBJ2-1; 13 nucleotides match TRBD2. Trimming removed 6 bases from V and 8 bases from J; junction bases left unmatched: 10. The CDR3 is made up of 16 amino acids. In DNA, the CDR3 is TGTGCCAGCAGCCCAAGGACTAGCGGGAGTGTATATGAGCAGTTCTTC. It is translated as CASSPRTSGSVYEQFF.

This chain connects TRBV24-1 to TRBJ2-1; D is perhaps TRBD1 or TRBD2 (5 bases each). This CDR3 spans 15 amino acids. Germline-derived CDR1 and CDR2 are KGHDR and SFDVKD. V gave up 0 bases and J gave up 2 bases, with 7 bases separating them. The CDR3 loop is CATSDLQGAYNEQFF. The CDR3, as DNA: TGTGCCACCAGTGATTTGCAGGGAGCCTACAATGAGCAGTTCTTC.

This clonotype was counted a single time. The chain has TRBV4-1 and TRBJ2-1; no reliable D call. Germline V gene data show CDR1 as MGHRA and CDR2 as YSYEKL. The CDR3 sequence is 14 residues long. V gave up 0 bases and J gave up 4 bases, with 7 bases separating them. CDR3 loop: CASSQDRFYNEQFF. Here the CDR3 DNA reads TGCGCCAGCAGCCAAGATCGGTTTTACAATGAGCAGTTCTTC.

V is TRBV6-6 and J is TRBJ2-7, with a tentative D call TRBD1 (6 bases). The germline V gene has CDR1 MNHNY and CDR2 SVGAGI (reference sequence). The CDR3 contains 12 residues. V lost 7 bases, J lost 2 bases, and 9 bases lay in between. CDR3 residues: CASKTGTYEQYF. The DNA of the CDR3 is TGTGCCAGCAAGACAGGTACCTACGAGCAGTACTTC.

This chain links TRBV20-1 with TRBJ2-5, with D possibly matching TRBD1 (5 bases). This CDR3 has 12 amino acids. Germline V gives CDR1 DFQATT, CDR2 SNEGSKA (reference sequence). V lost 5 bases, J lost 2 bases, and 9 bases lay in between. This chain's CDR3 is CSAGAYQETQYF. As DNA, the CDR3 is TGCAGTGCTGGGGCTTATCAAGAGACCCAGTACTTC.

There are a few counts of this clonotype. This chain uses TRBV10-3 with TRBJ1-1, with TRBD1 matching over 12 bases. The CDR3 totals 16 residues. V was clipped by 8 bases and J by 5 bases; unmatched bases: 12. Germline V lookup: CDR1 ENHRY, CDR2 SYGVKD. As DNA, the CDR3 is TGTGCCATCTCCCGCCCGGGACAGGGGGCGGGAACTGAAGCTTTCTTT. Its translation: CAISRPGQGAGTEAFF.

This clonotype was observed at least ten times. The J gene is TRBJ2-1, the V gene TRBV9; TRBD2 aligns across 12 bases. CDR3 length equals 17 residues. After removal of 3 bases from V and 7 bases from J, the junction contained 11 bases not matched to a gene. Germline lookup yields CDR1 SGDLS and CDR2 YYNGEE. The CDR3 here is CASSASSGRAGTNEQFF. For the CDR3, the DNA is TGTGCCAGCAGCGCCTCTAGCGGGAGGGCGGGGACAAATGAGCAGTTCTTC.

A few counts support this clonotype. The chain carries TRBV5-1 and TRBJ2-6; no clear D gene. The CDR3 totals 16 residues. CDR1 and CDR2 from the germline V gene are SGHRS and YFSETQ. V was cut by 0 bases and J by 0 bases, with 7 bases left in between. The CDR3 here is CASSLGPLSGANVLTF. DNA for the CDR3: TGCGCCAGCAGCTTGGGCCCTCTCTCTGGGGCCAACGTCCTGACTTTC.

The V and J genes are TRBV6-1 and TRBJ2-1; D is perhaps TRBD1 (6 bases). Trimming cost V 6 bases and J 6 bases, with 18 bases left between them. The V gene's germline CDR1 is MNHNS and CDR2 SASEGT. The length of the CDR3 is 15 residues. The CDR3 DNA reads as TGTGCCAGCAGGGAAACAGGGAGTTTTGGCAATGAGCAGTTCTTC. As protein: CASRETGSFGNEQFF.

V and J are TRBV19 and TRBJ1-4; 7 bases map to TRBD1. The V segment lost 3 bases and the J segment 4 bases; nucleotides outside the gene matches: 17. Germline loops: CDR1 LNHDA, CDR2 SQIVND (reference sequence). This CDR3 is built from 19 residues. CDR3 residues: CASSIGLGYRGPDNEKLFF. In nucleotides, the CDR3 is TGTGCCAGTAGTATCGGCCTGGGTTATAGGGGGCCAGATAATGAAAAACTGTTTTTT.